This TCR beta chain is from a study of OX40 agonist ivuxolimab in advanced cancers. For the study in its entirety: Ivuxolimab was a fully human IgG2 agonistic monoclonal antibody targeting the costimulatory receptor OX40 (CD134). The paper covers the monotherapy dose-escalation part of the phase I ivuxolimab trial, which included N of about 50 patients. Intravenous ivuxolimab was administered to patients every 2 weeks at six dose levels: 0.01, 0.1, 0.3, 1.5, 3 and 10 mg/kg. Of the roughly 52 dose-escalation patients, hepatocellular carcinoma was present in around 19, melanoma in some 15, renal cell carcinoma in 9 and head and neck cancer in 9. Prior anti-PD-1, anti-PD-L1 or anti-CTLA-4 therapy was permitted, and approximately 40% of dose-escalation patients had received checkpoint inhibitors. In the dose-escalation cohort, 82.7% of patients were male, and the mean age was approximately 60 years, with a range of about 23 to 90. The point of sequencing TCRbeta in the periphery was to test whether ivuxolimab changed TCR sequence diversity and drove clonal T-cell expansion. Partial responses occurred in three dose-escalation patients, of whom one had hepatocellular carcinoma and two had cutaneous melanoma.

With regard to this clone: Its antigen target is currently unknown. No qualities accompany the bases; no much larger clone lies one base away.

Overall study outcomes, separate from this receptor: Low levels of normalized T-cell clonal expansion were also shown by some nonresponding patients. Which antigens the clonally expanded peripheral T cells were specific for was not determined. On average, CD8+ T cells showed more expanded clones than CD4+ T cells after ivuxolimab. In the 0.1-3.0 mg/kg groups, partial responders were among the patients with the lowest normalized peripheral clonal expansion, particularly in CD8+ T cells. At doses of 0.1 to 3.0 mg/kg, clonal expansion of both CD4+ and CD8+ T cells in blood was seen between baseline and week 6.

The trial excluded patients who had a history of autoimmune disease or were on systemic immunosuppression. Peripheral blood for TCR sequencing was collected from all dose cohorts at baseline, on cycle 4 day 1, and on cycle 7 day 1. The samples were drawn from a first-in-human, open-label, multicenter phase I dose-escalation trial of ivuxolimab. Adults with locally advanced or metastatic melanoma, renal cell, hepatocellular, or head and neck squamous cell carcinoma were enrolled in the trial. CD4+ and CD8+ T cells were sorted separately from peripheral blood before TCR sequencing. Reading the germline V gene gives CDR1 MNHNS and CDR2 SASEGT. The CDR3 starts with the cysteine, ends with the phenylalanine, and has 15 residues. Kept here is only the CDR3 DNA, which spans 45 bases and is read in frame from base 1. Trimming costs V 5 bases and J 0 bases, and their ends lie 14 bases apart. Genomic DNA was isolated from the sorted cells so that the TCRbeta CDR3 region could be sequenced. The immunoSEQ Assay was used for sequencing of TCRbeta CDR3 regions. TCRdb stores this immuneACCESS table with in-frame sequences only. Part of the clones is absent; in the studies checked, under half of the shortfall reflects unresolved V genes, and no reason is known for the rest. This sample lists more than 65,000 clones; about three quarters were detected once. The ten top clones hold around 5% of the sample.

The sequencing here drew on CD4+ or CD8+ T cells sorted from blood, taken in a trial of the OX40 agonist ivuxolimab. This TCR came from an adult with an advanced solid tumor such as melanoma, head and neck, liver or kidney cancer. The V gene is TRBV6-1 and the J gene is TRBJ2-7, with the D segment possibly TRBD1 or TRBD2, each aligning over 7 bases. The CDR3 protein sequence reads: CASSREGQYSYEQYF. The nucleotide sequence is given as TGTGCCAGCAGTAGGGAGGGACAGTACTCCTACGAGCAGTACTTC.